At least ten counts were recorded for the clone carrying this T cell receptor beta chain. This sample is drawn from a study of patients and donors after allogeneic stem cell transplantation. The CDR3 sequence is 12 residues long. The V end lost 5 bases, the J end lost 1 base, and 8 bases lay between the germline ends. Germline V CDR1 and CDR2: SQVTM, ANQGSEA. TCRdb passed the RT-PCR reads through MiXCR, listing each CDR3 protein once. This sample has more than 850,000 distinct CDR3 sequences; 18% occur once, and the top ten carry around 6%. This TCR was sampled from a human donor who was either an allogeneic HSCT recipient or a stem cell or donor lymphocyte infusion donor (not recorded which). It is not recorded whose cells these are; they may come from a transplant donor. The J gene is TRBJ2-5, the V gene TRBV29-1; D is perhaps TRBD1 (6 bases). Sequenced: blood, either unsorted or a sorted T cell fraction (not recorded which). The CDR3 spells CSVLDSQETQYF. Written as DNA, the CDR3 is TGCAGCGTTCTGGACAGCCAAGAGACCCAGTACTTC.